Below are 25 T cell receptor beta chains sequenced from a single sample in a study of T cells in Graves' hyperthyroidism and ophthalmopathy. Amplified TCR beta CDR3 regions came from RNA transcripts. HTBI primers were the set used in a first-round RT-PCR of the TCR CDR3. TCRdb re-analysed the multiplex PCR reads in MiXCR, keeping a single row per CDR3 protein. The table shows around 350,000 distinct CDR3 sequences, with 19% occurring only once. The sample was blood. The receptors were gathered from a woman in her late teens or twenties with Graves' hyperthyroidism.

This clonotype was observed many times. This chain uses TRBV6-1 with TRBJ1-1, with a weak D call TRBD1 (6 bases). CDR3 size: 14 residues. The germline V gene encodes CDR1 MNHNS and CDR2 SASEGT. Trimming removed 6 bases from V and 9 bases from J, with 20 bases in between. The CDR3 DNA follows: TGTGCCAGCAGCGGAGCCGCCGGGACACCTAAAGCTTTCTTT. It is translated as CASSGAAGTPKAFF.

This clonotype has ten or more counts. CDR3 coding DNA: TGCGCCAGCAGTTCTCGGACTAGCGGGGGCCAAGAGACCCAGTACTTC. It is translated as CASSSRTSGGQETQYF. The chain combines TRBV4-1 with TRBJ2-5; 13 nucleotides line up with TRBD2. The CDR3 runs 16 residues. V shed 6 bases, J shed 1 base, and the junction held 5 bases outside the gene matches. Germline CDR1 reads MGHRA; CDR2 reads YSYEKL.

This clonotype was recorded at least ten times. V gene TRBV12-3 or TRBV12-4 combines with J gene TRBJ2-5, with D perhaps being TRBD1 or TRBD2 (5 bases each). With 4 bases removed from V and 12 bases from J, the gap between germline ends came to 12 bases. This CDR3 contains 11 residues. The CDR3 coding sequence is TGTGCCAGCAGTTCGGTGGGACCCAAGTACTTC. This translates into CASSSVGPKYF.

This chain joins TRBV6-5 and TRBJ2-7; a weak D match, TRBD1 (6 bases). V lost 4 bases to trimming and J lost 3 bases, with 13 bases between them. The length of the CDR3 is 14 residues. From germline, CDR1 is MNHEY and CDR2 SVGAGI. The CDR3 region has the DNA TGTGCCAGCAGTTCGCCTACAGGGATCTACGAGCAGTACTTC. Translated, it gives CASSSPTGIYEQYF.

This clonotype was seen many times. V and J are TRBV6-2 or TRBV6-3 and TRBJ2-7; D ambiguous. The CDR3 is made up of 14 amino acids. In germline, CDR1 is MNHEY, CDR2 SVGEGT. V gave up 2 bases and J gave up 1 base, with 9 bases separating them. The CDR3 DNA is TGTGCCAGCAGTTACATCCAGATATCCTACGAGCAGTACTTC. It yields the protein CASSYIQISYEQYF.

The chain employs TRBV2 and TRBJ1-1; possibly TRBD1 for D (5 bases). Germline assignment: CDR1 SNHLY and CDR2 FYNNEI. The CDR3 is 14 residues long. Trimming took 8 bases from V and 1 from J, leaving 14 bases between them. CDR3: CASDPGHRNTEAFF. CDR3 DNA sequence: TGTGCCAGCGATCCAGGACACCGGAACACTGAAGCTTTCTTT.

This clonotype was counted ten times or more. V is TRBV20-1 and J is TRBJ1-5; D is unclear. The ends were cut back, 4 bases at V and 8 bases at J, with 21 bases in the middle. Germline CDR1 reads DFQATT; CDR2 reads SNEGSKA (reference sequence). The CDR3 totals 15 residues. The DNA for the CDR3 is TGCAGTGCTAACCTCGGGGTTTCCGCGGCGGAGCCCCAGCATTTT. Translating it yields CSANLGVSAAEPQHF.

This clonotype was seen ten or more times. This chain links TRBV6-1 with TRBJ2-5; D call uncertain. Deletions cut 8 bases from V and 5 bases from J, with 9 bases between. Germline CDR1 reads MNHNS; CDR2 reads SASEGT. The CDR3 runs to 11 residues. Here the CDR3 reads CASWVGETQYF. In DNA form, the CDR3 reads TGTGCCAGCTGGGTGGGGGAGACCCAGTACTTC.

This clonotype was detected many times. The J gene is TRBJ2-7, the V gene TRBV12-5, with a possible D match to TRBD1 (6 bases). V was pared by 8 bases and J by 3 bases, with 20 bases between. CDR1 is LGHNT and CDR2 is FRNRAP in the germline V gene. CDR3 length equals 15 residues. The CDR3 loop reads CASSVVSNRVYEQYF. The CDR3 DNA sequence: TGTGCTAGTTCGGTAGTTTCCAACAGGGTCTACGAGCAGTACTTC.

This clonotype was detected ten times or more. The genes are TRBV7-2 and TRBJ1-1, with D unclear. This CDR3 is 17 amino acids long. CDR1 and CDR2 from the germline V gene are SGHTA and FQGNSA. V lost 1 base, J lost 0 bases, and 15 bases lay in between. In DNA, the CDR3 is TGTGCCAGCAGCTTAGGGGTAAGGGCGCTGATGAACACTGAAGCTTTCTTT. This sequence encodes CASSLGVRALMNTEAFF.

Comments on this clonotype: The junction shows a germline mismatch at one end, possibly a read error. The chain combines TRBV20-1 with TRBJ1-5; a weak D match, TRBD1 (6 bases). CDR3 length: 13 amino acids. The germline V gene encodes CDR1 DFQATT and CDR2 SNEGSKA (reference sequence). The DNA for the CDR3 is TGCAGTTCTAGAGAAGACAGGTCCCAGCCCCAGCATTTT. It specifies CSSREDRSQPQHF.

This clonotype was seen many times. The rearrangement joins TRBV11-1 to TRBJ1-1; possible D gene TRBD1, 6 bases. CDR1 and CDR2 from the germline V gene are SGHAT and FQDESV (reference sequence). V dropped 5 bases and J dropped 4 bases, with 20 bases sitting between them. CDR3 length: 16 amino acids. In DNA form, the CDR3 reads TGTGCCAGCAGCCCTTCGCGGGGTCAGGGGCGCACTGAAGCTTTCTTT. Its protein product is CASSPSRGQGRTEAFF. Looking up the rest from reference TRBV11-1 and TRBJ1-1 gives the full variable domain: EAEVAQSPRYKITEKSQAVAFWCDPISGHATLYWYRQILGQGPELLVQFQDESVVDDSQLPKDRFSAERLKGVDSTLKIQPAELGDSAMYLCASSPSRGQGRTEAFFGQGTRLTVV.

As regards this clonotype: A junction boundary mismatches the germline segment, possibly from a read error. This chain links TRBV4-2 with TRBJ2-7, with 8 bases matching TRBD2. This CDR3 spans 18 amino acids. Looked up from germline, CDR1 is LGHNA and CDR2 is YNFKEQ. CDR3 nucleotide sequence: TGTGTCAGCAGCCAGGCGGTACTAGCGGAGGGAGAGTCCTACGAGCAGTACTTC. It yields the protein CVSSQAVLAEGESYEQYF.

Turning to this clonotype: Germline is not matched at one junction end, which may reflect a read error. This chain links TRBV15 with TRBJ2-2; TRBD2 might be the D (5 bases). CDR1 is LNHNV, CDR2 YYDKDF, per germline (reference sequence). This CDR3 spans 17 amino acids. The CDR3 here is CATSSNPDGIGFGELCF. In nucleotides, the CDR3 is TGTGCCACCAGCAGCAACCCGGACGGAATAGGGTTCGGGGAGCTGTGTTTT.

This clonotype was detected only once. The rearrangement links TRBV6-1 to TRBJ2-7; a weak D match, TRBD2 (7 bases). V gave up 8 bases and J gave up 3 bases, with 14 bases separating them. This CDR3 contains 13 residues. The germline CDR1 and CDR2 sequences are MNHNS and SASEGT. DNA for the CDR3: TGTGCCAGCCTCAGGGGAGGGGTCTACGAGCAGTACTTC. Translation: CASLRGGVYEQYF.

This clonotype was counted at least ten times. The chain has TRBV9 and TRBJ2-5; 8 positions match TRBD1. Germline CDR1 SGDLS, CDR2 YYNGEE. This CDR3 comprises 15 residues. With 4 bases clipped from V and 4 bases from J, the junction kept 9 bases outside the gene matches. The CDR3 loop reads CASSSSGGFRETQYF. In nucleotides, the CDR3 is TGTGCCAGCAGCTCCTCAGGGGGCTTTCGAGAGACCCAGTACTTC. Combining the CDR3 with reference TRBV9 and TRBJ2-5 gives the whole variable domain DSGVTQTPKHLITATGQRVTLRCSPRSGDLSVYWYQQSLDQGLQFLIQYYNGEERAKGNILERFSAQQFPDLHSELNLSSLELGDSALYFCASSSSGGFRETQYFGPGTRLLVL.

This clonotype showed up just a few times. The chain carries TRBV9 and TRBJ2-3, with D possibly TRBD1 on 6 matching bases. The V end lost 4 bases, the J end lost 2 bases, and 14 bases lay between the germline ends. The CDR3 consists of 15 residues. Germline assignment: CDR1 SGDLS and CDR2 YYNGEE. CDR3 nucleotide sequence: TGTGCCAGCAGCCCTCGGACAGAGAACACAGATACGCAGTATTTT. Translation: CASSPRTENTDTQYF.

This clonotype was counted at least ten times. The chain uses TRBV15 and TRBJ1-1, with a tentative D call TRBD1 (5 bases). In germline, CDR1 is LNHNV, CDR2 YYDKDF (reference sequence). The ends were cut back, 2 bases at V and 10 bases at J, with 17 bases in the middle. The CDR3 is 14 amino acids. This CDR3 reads CATSRSRDSSSAFF. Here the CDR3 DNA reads TGTGCCACCAGCAGATCTCGGGACTCAAGTTCAGCTTTCTTT.

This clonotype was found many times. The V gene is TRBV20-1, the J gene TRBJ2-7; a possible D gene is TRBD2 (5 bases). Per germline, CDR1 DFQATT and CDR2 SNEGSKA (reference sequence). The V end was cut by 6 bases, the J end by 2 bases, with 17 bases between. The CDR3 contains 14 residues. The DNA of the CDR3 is TGCAGTGCCTACCAACCGGGAACCACCTACGAGCAGTACTTC. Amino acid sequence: CSAYQPGTTYEQYF.

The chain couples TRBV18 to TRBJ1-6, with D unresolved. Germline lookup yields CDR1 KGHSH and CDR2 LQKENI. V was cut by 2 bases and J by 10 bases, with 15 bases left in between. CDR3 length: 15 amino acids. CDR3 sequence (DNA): TGTGCCAGCTCACCAAGTGTAGGAAGTGTATCACCCCTCCACTTT. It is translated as CASSPSVGSVSPLHF.

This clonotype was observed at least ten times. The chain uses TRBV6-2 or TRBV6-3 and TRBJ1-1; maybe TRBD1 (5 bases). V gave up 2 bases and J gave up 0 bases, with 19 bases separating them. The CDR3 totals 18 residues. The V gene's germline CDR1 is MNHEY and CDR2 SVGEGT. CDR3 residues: CASSYGDPLVGLNTEAFF. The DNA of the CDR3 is TGTGCCAGCAGTTACGGGGATCCGCTTGTGGGGCTGAACACTGAAGCTTTCTTT.

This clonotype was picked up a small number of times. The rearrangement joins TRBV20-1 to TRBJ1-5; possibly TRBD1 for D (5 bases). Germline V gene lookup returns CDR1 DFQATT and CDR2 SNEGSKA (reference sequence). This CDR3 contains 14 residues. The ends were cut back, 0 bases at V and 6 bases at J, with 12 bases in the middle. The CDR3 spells CSARDSQASQPQHF. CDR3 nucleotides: TGCAGTGCTAGAGATTCACAGGCGAGTCAGCCCCAGCATTTT.

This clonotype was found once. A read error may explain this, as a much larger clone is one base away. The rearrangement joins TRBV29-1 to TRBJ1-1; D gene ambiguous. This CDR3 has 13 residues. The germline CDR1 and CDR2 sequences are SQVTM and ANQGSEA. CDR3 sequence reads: CIVVKRMNTEAFF. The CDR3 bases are TGCATCGTTGTCAAAAGGATGAACACTGAAGCTTTCTTT.

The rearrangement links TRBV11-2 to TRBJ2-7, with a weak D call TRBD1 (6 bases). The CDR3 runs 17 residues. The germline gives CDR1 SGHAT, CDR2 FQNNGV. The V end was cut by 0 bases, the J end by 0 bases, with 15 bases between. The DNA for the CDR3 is TGTGCCAGCAGCTTAGATGGTGGGGGCCGGAGCTCCTACGAGCAGTACTTC. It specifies CASSLDGGGRSSYEQYF.

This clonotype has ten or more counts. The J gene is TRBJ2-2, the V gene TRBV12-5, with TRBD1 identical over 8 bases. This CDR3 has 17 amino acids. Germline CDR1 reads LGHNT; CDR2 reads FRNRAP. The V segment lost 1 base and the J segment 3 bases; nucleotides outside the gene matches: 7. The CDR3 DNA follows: TGTGCTAGTGGTTTGGCCGTAACAGGGGGAGACACCGGGGAGCTGTTTTTT. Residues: CASGLAVTGGDTGELFF.